These 10 T cell receptor beta chains were sequenced from one sample in a study of OX40 agonist ivuxolimab in advanced cancers. Clones were sequenced by immunoSEQ multiplex PCR, and TCRdb holds only the in-frame ones, with some missing. Among 30,000 to 40,000 clones, 82% were seen once, and the ten largest hold roughly 2.5%. Sequencing was performed on CD4+ or CD8+ T cells sorted from blood, taken in a trial of the OX40 agonist ivuxolimab. All receptors come from an adult with an advanced solid tumor such as melanoma, head and neck, liver or kidney cancer.

V and J are TRBV5-4 and TRBJ2-5, with D perhaps matching TRBD1 or TRBD2 (5 bases each). Germline V gene data show CDR1 as SGHNT and CDR2 as YYREEE (reference sequence). Trimming cost V 4 bases and J 1 base, with 14 bases left between them. The CDR3 consists of 15 residues. This CDR3 reads CASSPRDGIQETQYF. The CDR3, as DNA: TGTGCCAGCAGCCCCCGGGACGGCATCCAAGAGACCCAGTACTTC.

The chain has TRBV6-5 and TRBJ1-6, with D possibly TRBD1 on 6 matching bases. The CDR3 has 15 amino acids. Germline assignment: CDR1 MNHEY and CDR2 SVGAGI. Trimming pared 5 bases from V and 6 bases from J, leaving 14 bases between. The CDR3 loop reads CASSPLQGPNSPLHF. In nucleotides, the CDR3 is TGTGCCAGCAGTCCCCTACAGGGACCTAATTCACCCCTCCACTTT.

The chain combines TRBV28 with TRBJ1-3; D gene ambiguous. The CDR3 sequence is 14 residues long. Germline assignment: CDR1 MDHEN and CDR2 SYDVKM. V lost 5 bases and J 6 bases, leaving 14 bases between the germline ends. CDR3 protein: CASSEKTRQNTIYF. In nucleotides, the CDR3 is TGTGCCAGCAGTGAGAAGACAAGGCAAAACACCATATATTTT.

The V and J genes are TRBV19 and TRBJ2-7, with D perhaps being TRBD1 or TRBD2 (7 bases each). The CDR3 runs 15 residues. V lost 5 bases, J lost 2 bases, and 16 bases lay in between. Germline CDR1 and CDR2: LNHDA and SQIVND (reference sequence). The CDR3 nucleotides are TGTGCCAGTAGTCCCGCGAGCGGGACAGCCTACGAGCAGTACTTC. This gives the protein CASSPASGTAYEQYF.

The V call is TRBV10-2, the J call TRBJ2-2; D remains ambiguous. Germline CDR1 reads WSHSY; CDR2 reads SAAADI. This CDR3 is 12 amino acids long. Deletions cut 7 bases from V and 4 bases from J, with 7 bases between. CDR3 DNA: TGCGCCAGCATTACTACCACCGGGGAGCTGTTTTTT. Residues: CASITTTGELFF.

This clone came up once. V gene TRBV18 combines with J gene TRBJ2-3; weak D call: TRBD2 (6 bases). Germline V gives CDR1 KGHSH, CDR2 LQKENI. The CDR3 has 16 amino acids. V lost 2 bases to trimming and J lost 2 bases, with 14 bases between them. The CDR3 region has the DNA TGTGCCAGCTCACCAGGATTGGGGGGAGCCACAGATACGCAGTATTTT. As protein: CASSPGLGGATDTQYF.

This clone appeared a single time. This chain joins TRBV11-2 and TRBJ2-6; the D is unclear. The CDR3 has 17 residues. V dropped 3 bases and J dropped 5 bases, with 17 bases sitting between them. Germline V gene lookup returns CDR1 SGHAT and CDR2 FQNNGV. For the CDR3, the DNA is TGTGCCAGCAGCTTGCTTAATCAACAAAGTCGGGCCAACGTCCTGACTTTC. Protein: CASSLLNQQSRANVLTF. Looking up the rest from reference TRBV11-2 and TRBJ2-6 gives the full variable domain: EAGVAQSPRYKIIEKRQSVAFWCNPISGHATLYWYQQILGQGPKLLIQFQNNGVVDDSQLPKDRFSAERLKGVDSTLKIQPAKLEDSAVYLCASSLLNQQSRANVLTFGAGSRLTVL.

This clone was detected only once. This sequence joins TRBV10-3 and TRBJ2-5; TRBD2 matches 15 bases. CDR3 size: 15 residues. V lost 8 bases to trimming and J lost 7 bases; unmatched junction nucleotides: 8. Germline values: CDR1 ENHRY, CDR2 SYGVKD. CDR3 sequence (DNA): TGTGCCATCGAGTCCGGGACTAGCGGGAGGAGGACCCAGTACTTC. The encoded protein is CAIESGTSGRRTQYF.

In this sample, this clone turned up once. The chain joins TRBV30 to TRBJ2-5; no reliable D call. V was cut by 0 bases and J by 7 bases, with 9 bases left in between. The germline V gene has CDR1 GTSNPN and CDR2 SVGIG (reference sequence). The CDR3 extends over 12 amino acids. CDR3 protein: CAWSVPVGTQYF. In DNA, the CDR3 is TGTGCCTGGAGTGTACCCGTAGGGACCCAGTACTTC.

This chain links TRBV6-1 with TRBJ2-7, with TRBD2 matching 10 bases. J gave up 1 base and V 8 bases, and 8 bases lay outside the gene matches. In germline, CDR1 is MNHNS, CDR2 SASEGT. This CDR3 is built from 15 residues. The CDR3 protein is CASVDGTSVSYEQYF. CDR3 sequence (DNA): TGTGCCAGCGTGGACGGGACTAGCGTTTCCTACGAGCAGTACTTC.